The present T cell receptor beta chain was sequenced within a study of CD8 T cells in Susac syndrome. Random hexamers primed reverse transcription of 0.5 to 1 ug RNA. TCRdb re-called the immunoSEQ multiplex PCR reads through MiXCR, storing one row per CDR3 protein. The sample includes under 200,000 distinct CDR3 sequences, around 96% of them seen just once. There are 17 residues in the CDR3. J gave up 0 bases and V 3 bases, and 6 bases lay outside the gene matches. Germline lookup yields CDR1 ENHRY and CDR2 SYGVKD. Overall study results and limits: As the study acknowledged, the number of individuals in its TCR sequencing and HLA analysis was relatively small. Clonal expansion was absent from the CD4+ T cell repertoires in Susac syndrome.

With regard to this clonotype: Its antigen remains unknown.

This chain joins TRBV10-3 and TRBJ2-1; 9 nucleotides match TRBD2. This clonotype originated in a human donor with Susac syndrome. Sample: CD4+ T cells from PBMCs. The CDR3 reads CAISDPTSGRSYNEQFF. Written as DNA, the CDR3 is TGTGCCATCAGTGACCCTACTAGCGGGCGCTCCTACAATGAGCAGTTCTTC.